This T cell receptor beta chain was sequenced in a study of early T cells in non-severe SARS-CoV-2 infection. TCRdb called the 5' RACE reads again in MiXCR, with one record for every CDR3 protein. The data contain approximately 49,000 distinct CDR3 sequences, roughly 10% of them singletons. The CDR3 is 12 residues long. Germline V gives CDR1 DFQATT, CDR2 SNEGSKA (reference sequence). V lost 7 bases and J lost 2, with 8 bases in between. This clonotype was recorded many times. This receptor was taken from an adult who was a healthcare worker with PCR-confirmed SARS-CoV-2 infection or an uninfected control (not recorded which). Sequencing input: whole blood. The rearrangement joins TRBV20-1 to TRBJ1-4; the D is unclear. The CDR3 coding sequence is TGCAGTGTTCCCGGGACTAATGAAAAACTGTTTTTT. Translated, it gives CSVPGTNEKLFF.